This T cell receptor (beta chain) was recovered during a study of T-cell reconstitution after alpha-beta-depleted transplantation in children. Looked up from germline, CDR1 is SNHLY and CDR2 is FYNNEI. The CDR3 is 11 amino acids. The V end was cut by 6 bases, the J end by 4 bases, with 3 bases between. Unique molecular identifiers were used in preparing the TCRbeta library. TCRdb analysed the PCR reads with MiXCR anew, one entry per CDR3 protein. The sample holds approximately 510,000 distinct CDR3 sequences, approximately 16% seen once. The chain combines TRBV2 with TRBJ1-4; D gene ambiguous. This receptor was identified in a human donor who donated a stem cell graft to a child with acute lymphoblastic leukemia. Source: PBMCs from the stem cell graft donor, taken from the stem cell graft. CDR3 DNA sequence: TGTGCCAGCAGGAATAATGAAAAACTGTTTTTT. It specifies CASRNNEKLFF.